Below, 20 T cell receptor beta chains from the same sample are listed, as sequenced in a study of T cell responses to AZD1222 COVID-19 vaccine. Profiling relied on immunoSEQ multiplex PCR, and the TCRdb table lists in-frame clones only, not all of them. The table has over 130,000 clones, just under 95% seen once. The input for sequencing was peripheral blood, taken on day 0 of AZD1222 vaccination. The receptors derive from an adult in good health.

The chain couples TRBV27 to TRBJ2-1, with TRBD2 matching 8 bases. J was trimmed by 3 bases and V by 4 bases; bases with no gene match: 2. CDR3 size: 14 residues. The germline V gene has CDR1 MNHEY and CDR2 SMNVEV (reference sequence). CDR3 loop: CASSYAGGYNEQFF. DNA of the CDR3: TGTGCCAGCAGTTATGCGGGGGGCTACAATGAGCAGTTCTTC.

The chain uses TRBV7-8 and TRBJ2-7; maybe TRBD2 (6 bases). Germline V gene data show CDR1 as SGHVS and CDR2 as FQNEAQ. This CDR3 region has 13 residues. V was pared by 2 bases and J by 4 bases, with 9 bases between. CDR3 bases: TGTGCCAGCAGCTTACGGAGCGGGTACGAGCAGTACTTC. It encodes CASSLRSGYEQYF.

This rearrangement joins TRBV11-2 to TRBJ2-4; tentative D call: TRBD2 (6 bases). The CDR3 spans 18 residues. The germline V gene encodes CDR1 SGHAT and CDR2 FQNNGV. The V end lost 1 base, the J end lost 2 bases, and 18 bases lay between the germline ends. DNA of the CDR3: TGTGCCAGCAGCTTAGGACGGGACTGGAAAGCGTCCAAAAACATTCAGTACTTC. It is translated as CASSLGRDWKASKNIQYF. Supplemented by reference TRBV11-2 and TRBJ2-4, the full variable domain reads EAGVAQSPRYKIIEKRQSVAFWCNPISGHATLYWYQQILGQGPKLLIQFQNNGVVDDSQLPKDRFSAERLKGVDSTLKIQPAKLEDSAVYLCASSLGRDWKASKNIQYFGAGTRLSVL.

The chain employs TRBV28 and TRBJ2-2; 11 positions match TRBD2. CDR3 length equals 19 residues. V was pared by 7 bases and J by 9 bases, with 22 bases of the junction left unmatched. Per germline, CDR1 MDHEN and CDR2 SYDVKM. Written as DNA, the CDR3 is TGTGCCAGCAAACAGGGCATAGGGGACCTAGCGGGAGGACTCCGGGAGCTGTTTTTT. Its protein is CASKQGIGDLAGGLRELFF.

V usage is TRBV2 and J usage is TRBJ1-1; D might be TRBD1 (6 bases). This CDR3 has 13 residues. CDR1 is SNHLY and CDR2 is FYNNEI in the germline V gene. The ends were cut back, 5 bases at V and 2 bases at J, with 9 bases in the middle. This CDR3 reads CASSQQGNTEAFF. Written as DNA, the CDR3 is TGTGCCAGCAGTCAACAGGGTAACACTGAAGCTTTCTTT.

The chain joins TRBV6-5 to TRBJ2-1; 8 bases map to TRBD1. The V segment lost 4 bases and the J segment 6 bases; nucleotides outside the gene matches: 11. Germline CDR1 reads MNHEY; CDR2 reads SVGAGI. The CDR3 spans 16 residues. For the CDR3, the DNA is TGTGCCAGCAGTTCAAGCCCAGGGGGCGCCCCCAATGAGCAGTTCTTC. Protein product: CASSSSPGGAPNEQFF.

As regards this clone: At the DNA level, this CDR3 is encoded by other sequences in the same sample as well. The CDR3 bases are TGTGCCAGCTCACCACTCCAGGGTGAAGCTTTCTTT. Protein sequence: CASSPLQGEAFF. V gene TRBV18 combines with J gene TRBJ1-1; D is perhaps TRBD1 (5 bases). V lost 1 base and J lost 7, with 7 bases in between. CDR3 size: 12 residues. Per germline, CDR1 KGHSH and CDR2 LQKENI.

This clone was counted once. V gene TRBV6-4 combines with J gene TRBJ2-1; no reliable D call. Germline V gene lookup returns CDR1 MRHNA and CDR2 SNTAGT. The CDR3 loop spans 15 amino acids. V lost 3 bases to trimming and J lost 2 bases, with 11 bases between them. CDR3 amino acids: CASSEGESTYNEQFF. The CDR3 coding sequence is TGTGCCAGCAGTGAAGGCGAGTCCACCTACAATGAGCAGTTCTTC.

V usage is TRBV7-9 and J usage is TRBJ2-7; a possible D gene is TRBD1 (6 bases). This CDR3 is built from 16 residues. Between the trimmed V and J ends, which lost 6 bases and 3 bases, there was a span of 21 bases. Germline CDR1 SEHNR, CDR2 FQNEAQ (reference sequence). In nucleotides, the CDR3 is TGTGCCAGCAGTTCCGGGGACACCTTAAAAGGCTACGAGCAGTACTTC. Protein sequence: CASSSGDTLKGYEQYF.

This chain uses TRBV27 with TRBJ1-2; D is possibly TRBD1 (5 bases). CDR3 length: 13 amino acids. The ends were cut back, 6 bases at V and 4 bases at J, with 12 bases in the middle. Germline values: CDR1 MNHEY, CDR2 SMNVEV (reference sequence). This chain's CDR3 is CASRGQAAYGYTF. The CDR3 coding sequence is TGTGCCAGCAGAGGACAAGCGGCCTATGGCTACACCTTC.

The rearrangement uses TRBV11-2 and TRBJ2-3; D is possibly TRBD2 (5 bases). Germline V CDR1 and CDR2: SGHAT, FQNNGV. This CDR3 comprises 14 residues. V lost 5 bases to trimming and J lost 0 bases, with 9 bases between them. CDR3 sequence reads: CASSARTSTDTQYF. The CDR3 nucleotides read TGTGCCAGCAGCGCAAGGACTAGCACAGATACGCAGTATTTT.

J is TRBJ1-1 and V is TRBV18, with TRBD1 as a possible D gene (6 bases). The ends were cut back, 2 bases at V and 4 bases at J, with 14 bases in the middle. This CDR3 is built from 15 residues. Germline V gene lookup returns CDR1 KGHSH and CDR2 LQKENI. CDR3 loop: CASSPVNRVGTEAFF. DNA for the CDR3: TGTGCCAGCTCACCAGTAAACAGGGTAGGCACTGAAGCTTTCTTT.

The gene calls are TRBV9 and TRBJ1-1, with D possibly matching TRBD1 (6 bases). Trimming stripped 4 bases from V and 0 bases from J, with 22 bases between. This CDR3 is 18 amino acids long. In germline, CDR1 is SGDLS, CDR2 YYNGEE. CDR3 sequence (DNA): TGTGCCAGCAGCCTATTAGGCGCTGGACAGTCTTTGAACACTGAAGCTTTCTTT. This encodes CASSLLGAGQSLNTEAFF.

This sequence joins TRBV11-2 and TRBJ2-7, with 11 bases identical to TRBD2. CDR3 length equals 14 residues. The germline gives CDR1 SGHAT, CDR2 FQNNGV. Unmatched junction bases numbered 5, after V lost 6 bases and J lost 4 bases. CDR3 nucleotides: TGTGCCAGCAGGACGGGACTAGCGGATTACGAGCAGTACTTC. This translates into CASRTGLADYEQYF.

The chain carries TRBV15 and TRBJ2-3; 10 bases fit TRBD2. CDR1 LNHNV and CDR2 YYDKDF come from the germline V gene (reference sequence). The trim removed 2 bases at V and 4 bases at J, leaving 27 bases unmatched. The CDR3 is 23 amino acids. CDR3 in amino acids: CATSRQPGPEGGILLAGADTQYF. DNA for the CDR3: TGTGCCACCAGCAGACAGCCGGGTCCTGAGGGTGGGATCCTTCTAGCGGGAGCAGATACGCAGTATTTT.

CDR3 nucleotide sequence: TGTGCCAGCAGCCAAGATGTTGGAAGCGCCAGCACAGATACGCAGTATTTT. Translation gives CASSQDVGSASTDTQYF. The V gene is TRBV4-2, the J gene TRBJ2-3; D not resolved. The ends were cut back, 0 bases at V and 0 bases at J, with 13 bases in the middle. The CDR3 runs to 17 residues. The germline CDR1 and CDR2 sequences are LGHNA and YNFKEQ.

The chain uses TRBV18 and TRBJ2-6; D is uncertain. The CDR3 spans 17 residues. The germline CDR1 and CDR2 sequences are KGHSH and LQKENI. Trimming cost V 1 base and J 4 bases, with 14 bases left between them. The CDR3 region has the DNA TGTGCCAGCTCACCACTAACTTCTCCCTCGGGGGCCAACGTCCTGACTTTC. Protein product: CASSPLTSPSGANVLTF.

This chain links TRBV13 with TRBJ1-2; tentatively, D is TRBD1 (6 bases). Germline lookup yields CDR1 PRHDT and CDR2 FYEKMQ (reference sequence). Trimming took off 5 bases at V and 4 bases at J, with 11 bases between the two ends. The CDR3 has 13 residues. DNA for the CDR3: TGTGCCAGCAGCCAAGGGGGGGTCTATGGCTACACCTTC. This translates into CASSQGGVYGYTF. Combining the CDR3 with reference TRBV13 and TRBJ1-2 gives the whole variable domain AAGVIQSPRHLIKEKRETATLKCYPIPRHDTVYWYQQGPGQDPQFLISFYEKMQSDKGSIPDRFSAQQFSDYHSELNMSSLELGDSALYFCASSQGGVYGYTFGSGTRLTVV.

This clone was seen a single time. This CDR3 is CASRGQGIGQPQHF. The CDR3 DNA reads as TGTGCCAGCAGGGGACAGGGGATAGGGCAGCCCCAGCATTTT. V and J are TRBV6-5 and TRBJ1-5; 10 bases agree with TRBD1. This CDR3 contains 14 residues. CDR1 is MNHEY and CDR2 is SVGAGI in the germline V gene. The ends lost 6 bases at V and 7 bases at J; junction bases unmatched: 6.

V gene TRBV28 combines with J gene TRBJ2-1; 11 bases match TRBD2. CDR1 and CDR2 from the germline V gene are MDHEN and SYDVKM. This CDR3 spans 17 amino acids. J gave up 3 bases and V 0 bases, and 4 bases lay outside the gene matches. CDR3 region: CASSLWGTSGLYNEQFF. CDR3 bases: TGTGCCAGCAGTTTATGGGGGACTAGCGGACTCTACAATGAGCAGTTCTTC.